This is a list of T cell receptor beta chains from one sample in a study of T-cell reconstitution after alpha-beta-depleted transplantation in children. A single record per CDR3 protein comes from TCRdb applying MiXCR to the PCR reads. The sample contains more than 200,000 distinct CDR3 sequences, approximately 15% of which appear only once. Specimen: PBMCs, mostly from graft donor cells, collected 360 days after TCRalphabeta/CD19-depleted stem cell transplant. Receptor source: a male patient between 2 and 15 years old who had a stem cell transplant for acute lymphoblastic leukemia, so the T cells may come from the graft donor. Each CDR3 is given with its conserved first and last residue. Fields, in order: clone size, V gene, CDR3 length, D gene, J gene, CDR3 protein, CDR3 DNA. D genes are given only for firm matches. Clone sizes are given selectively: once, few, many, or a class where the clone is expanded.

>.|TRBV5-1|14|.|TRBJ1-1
CASSADGHLTEAFF
TGCGCCAGCAGCGCGGACGGACACCTCACTGAAGCTTTCTTT
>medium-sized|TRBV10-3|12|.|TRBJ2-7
CAISSGQGKKYF
TGTGCCATCAGTTCCGGGCAGGGGAAAAAGTACTTC
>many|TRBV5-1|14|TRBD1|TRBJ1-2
CASSLGDSAYGYTF
TGCGCCAGCAGCTTGGGGGACAGCGCCTATGGCTACACCTTC
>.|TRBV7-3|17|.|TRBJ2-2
CASSLTSQGGFPGELFF
TGTGCCAGCAGCTTAACGAGCCAGGGGGGTTTCCCCGGGGAGCTGTTTTTT
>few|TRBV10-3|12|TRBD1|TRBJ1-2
CAIFGTDYGYTF
TGTGCCATCTTCGGGACAGACTATGGCTACACCTTC
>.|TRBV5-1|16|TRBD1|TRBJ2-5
CASSLAMGQRWETQYF
TGCGCCAGCAGCTTGGCCATGGGACAGCGATGGGAGACCCAGTACTTC
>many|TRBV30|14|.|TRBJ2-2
CAWDRLSNTGELFF
TGTGCCTGGGACAGGTTGAGTAACACCGGGGAGCTGTTTTTT
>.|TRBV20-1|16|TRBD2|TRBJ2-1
CSARDPTGLDYNEQFF
TGCAGTGCTAGAGATCCCACGGGACTAGACTACAATGAGCAGTTCTTC
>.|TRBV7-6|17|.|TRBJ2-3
CASSLAGGGSGTDTQYF
TGTGCCAGCAGCTTAGCGGGAGGGGGATCTGGCACAGATACGCAGTATTTT
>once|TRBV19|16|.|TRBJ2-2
CASSQTPAANTGELFF
TGTGCCAGTAGTCAAACGCCAGCCGCGAACACCGGGGAGCTGTTTTTT
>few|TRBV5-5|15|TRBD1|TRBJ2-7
CASSLSGTAFYEQYF
TGTGCCAGCAGCTTAAGTGGGACAGCATTTTACGAGCAGTACTTC
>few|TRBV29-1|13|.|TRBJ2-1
CSVEGDHYNEQFF
TGCAGCGTTGAAGGGGACCACTACAATGAGCAGTTCTTC
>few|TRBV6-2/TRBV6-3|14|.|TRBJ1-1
CASIRTASGTEAFF
TGTGCCAGCATTCGTACGGCATCGGGCACTGAAGCTTTCTTT
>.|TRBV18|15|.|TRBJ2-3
CASSTSGLSTDTQYF
TGTGCCAGCTCCACAAGTGGACTTAGCACAGATACGCAGTATTTT
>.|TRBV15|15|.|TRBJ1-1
CATSRAEGWGTEAFF
TGTGCCACCAGCAGAGCGGAGGGTTGGGGCACTGAAGCTTTCTTT
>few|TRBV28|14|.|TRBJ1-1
CASSFIWRGTEAFF
TGTGCCAGCAGTTTTATATGGAGAGGCACTGAAGCTTTCTTT
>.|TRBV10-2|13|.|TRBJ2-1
CASSGWRDNEQFF
TGCGCCAGCAGTGGGTGGCGGGACAATGAGCAGTTCTTC
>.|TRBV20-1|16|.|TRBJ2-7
CSARVVPLGSPYEQYF
TGCAGTGCTAGAGTCGTTCCCCTGGGTAGCCCTTACGAGCAGTACTTC
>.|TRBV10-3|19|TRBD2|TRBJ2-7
CAISEPTAYPGLVSYEQYF
TGTGCCATCAGTGAGCCCACCGCCTATCCGGGACTAGTCTCCTACGAGCAGTACTTC
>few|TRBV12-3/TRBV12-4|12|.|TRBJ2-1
CASTIRLDEQFF
TGTGCCAGCACCATCCGGTTGGACGAGCAGTTCTTC
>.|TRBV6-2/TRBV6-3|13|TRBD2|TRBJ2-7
CASIKSGGYEQYF
TGTGCCAGCATTAAGAGCGGGGGGTACGAGCAGTACTTC
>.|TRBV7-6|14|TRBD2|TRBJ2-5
CASSLISGGETQYF
TGTGCCAGCAGCTTAATTAGCGGGGGAGAGACCCAGTACTTC
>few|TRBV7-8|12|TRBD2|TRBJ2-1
CASSPGTSGPFF
TGTGCCAGCAGCCCCGGGACTAGCGGTCCGTTCTTC
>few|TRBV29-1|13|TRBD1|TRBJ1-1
CSVLKQGAAEAFF
TGCAGCGTGTTAAAACAGGGGGCCGCTGAAGCTTTCTTT
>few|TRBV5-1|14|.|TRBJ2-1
CASSLGQSYNEQFF
TGCGCCAGCAGCTTGGGACAGTCCTACAATGAGCAGTTCTTC
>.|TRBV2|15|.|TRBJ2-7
CASNPRRGFISEQYF
TGTGCCAGCAACCCGAGGAGGGGGTTTATCTCCGAGCAGTACTTC
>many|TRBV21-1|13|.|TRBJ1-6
CASSRRTGTSVHF
TGTGCCAGCAGCAGACGGACGGGGACCTCGGTCCACTTT
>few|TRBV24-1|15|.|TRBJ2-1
CATALGGSSYNEQFF
TGTGCCACCGCGCTGGGGGGAAGCTCCTACAATGAGCAGTTCTTC
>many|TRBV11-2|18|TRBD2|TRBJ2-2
CASSLDPGGSMYTGELFF
TGTGCCAGCAGCTTAGATCCGGGGGGTAGTATGTACACCGGGGAGCTGTTTTTT
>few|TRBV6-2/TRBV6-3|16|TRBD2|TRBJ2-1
CASSYVLAGRYNEQFF
TGTGCCAGCAGTTATGTCCTAGCGGGGAGATACAATGAGCAGTTCTTC